This T cell receptor beta chain was captured in a study of cytotoxic CD8 clonotypes in ibrutinib-treated CLL. Study-wide background: The study included around twelve relapsed/refractory and about 16 treatment-naive patients; 17 had IGHV unmutated disease. Study results and caveats: Treatment saw public clonotypes, which were uncommon, either contract or stay stable. Whereas clonality rose at ibrutinib response, it declined toward baseline at progression. Clonality correlated strongly with circulating CD8+ T cells and exceeded age-matched healthy donors at baseline.

Repertoires were generated with immunoSEQ multiplex PCR, while TCRdb's copy carries only in-frame clones and drops some. Of approximately 150,000 clones detected, approximately 75% appear once; the ten largest clones hold less than 30%. As to this clone: Its antigen is as yet unknown.

Trimming cost V 2 bases and J 3 bases; bases outside gene matches: 15. The V gene's germline CDR1 is SGHKS and CDR2 YYEKEE (reference sequence). This CDR3 contains 20 residues. This sequence joins TRBV5-5 and TRBJ1-6, with 9 bases that match TRBD1. The receptor was isolated from a human donor with chronic lymphocytic leukemia. The sequencing here drew on PBMCs, taken after 12 months of ibrutinib treatment. The CDR3 nucleotides are TGTGCCAGCAGCTTAGGACAGGGGAACTATGAGGCCATCTATAATTCACCCCTCCACTTT. It specifies CASSLGQGNYEAIYNSPLHF.